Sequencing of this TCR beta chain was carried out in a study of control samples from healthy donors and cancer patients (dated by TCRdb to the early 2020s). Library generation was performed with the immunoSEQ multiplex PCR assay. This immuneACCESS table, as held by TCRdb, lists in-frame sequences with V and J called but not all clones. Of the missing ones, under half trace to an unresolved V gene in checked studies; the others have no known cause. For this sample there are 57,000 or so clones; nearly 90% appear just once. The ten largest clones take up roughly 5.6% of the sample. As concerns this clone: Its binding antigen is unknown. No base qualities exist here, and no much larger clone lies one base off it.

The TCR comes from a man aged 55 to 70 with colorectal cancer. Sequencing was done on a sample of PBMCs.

The sequenced DNA: TGTGCCACCAGCAGAGAAAATAGGGAGCCCCTCACAGATACGCAGTATTTT. It codes for CATSRENREPLTDTQYF. The chain employs TRBV15 and TRBJ2-3, with TRBD2 tentatively as D gene (5 bases match). The CDR3 has 17 amino acids, counting the end cysteine and phenylalanine. Only the CDR3 portion is preserved as DNA: 51 bases, with reading frame beginning at the first base. From the germline V gene (reference sequence), CDR1 is LNHNV and CDR2 is YYDKDF. A distance of 15 bases separates the germline ends of V and J, which lose 0 bases and 2 bases respectively.